Following are 24 T cell receptor beta chains from one sample sequenced in a study of cytomegalovirus exposure and HLA in healthy donors. With 60 Vbeta and 13 Jbeta primers, the PCR was carried out. The table came from immunoSEQ multiplex PCR; TCRdb's copy has only in-frame clones and leaves some out. The data show under 150,000 clones, with around four fifths seen just once and 1.3% to 1.5% held by the top ten. Sequenced material: PBMCs. The receptors stem from a woman between 40 and 55 years old in good health and CMV-seronegative.

The rearrangement joins TRBV7-2 to TRBJ1-5, with D possibly TRBD1 on 5 matching bases. Trimming shortened V by 1 base and J by 7 bases, and 11 bases separated the two germline ends. Germline loops: CDR1 SGHTA, CDR2 FQGNSA. CDR3 length equals 14 residues. CDR3 coding DNA: TGTGCCAGCAGCTTAGGGGGAAAGGGGCAGCCCCAGCATTTT. Its translation is CASSLGGKGQPQHF.

This rearrangement joins TRBV6-1 to TRBJ1-1; TRBD1 agrees at 7 bases. CDR1 is MNHNS and CDR2 is SASEGT in the germline V gene. Unmatched junction bases numbered 5, after V lost 7 bases and J lost 0 bases. The CDR3 runs 14 residues. The chain's CDR3 is CASIWGQMNTEAFF. The CDR3 DNA sequence: TGTGCCAGCATATGGGGACAGATGAACACTGAAGCTTTCTTT.

This rearrangement joins TRBV7-9 to TRBJ2-3, with D possibly being TRBD1 (6 bases). Germline V gene data show CDR1 as SEHNR and CDR2 as FQNEAQ (reference sequence). The CDR3 sequence is 17 residues long. V was cut by 2 bases and J by 0 bases, with 15 bases left in between. In DNA, the CDR3 is TGTGCCAGCAGCTTATCCCCGACAGGTTTTAGCACAGATACGCAGTATTTT. Its protein is CASSLSPTGFSTDTQYF.

The chain is built from TRBV5-1 and TRBJ1-5, with 8 bases identical to TRBD1. CDR1 is SGHRS, CDR2 YFSETQ, per germline. This CDR3 comprises 16 residues. V dropped 0 bases and J dropped 0; count of bases not matched to a gene: 2. The CDR3 DNA is TGCGCCAGCAGCTTGGGAGGACAGGGTAGCAATCAGCCCCAGCATTTT. This sequence encodes CASSLGGQGSNQPQHF.

The V call is TRBV7-8, the J call TRBJ1-6; D remains unclear. V lost 5 bases to trimming and J lost 6 bases, with 14 bases between them. Germline-derived CDR1 and CDR2 are SGHVS and FQNEAQ. This CDR3 spans 15 amino acids. CDR3 bases: TGTGCCAGCAGCCCAGTGGTGCAAACTAATTCACCCCTCCACTTT. Encoded protein: CASSPVVQTNSPLHF. The whole variable domain, remainder taken from reference TRBV7-8 and TRBJ1-6, is GAGVSQSPRYKVAKRGQDVALRCDPISGHVSLFWYQQALGQGPEFLTYFQNEAQLDKSGLPSDRFFAERPEGSVSTLKIQRTQQEDSAVYLCASSPVVQTNSPLHFGNGTRLTVT.

The chain joins TRBV19 to TRBJ1-2; 8 bases line up with TRBD1. J gave up 6 bases and V 3 bases, and 9 bases lay outside the gene matches. The CDR3 contains 15 residues. CDR1 is LNHDA, CDR2 SQIVND, per germline (reference sequence). CDR3 sequence reads: CASSIMADRDDGYTF. CDR3 in DNA: TGTGCCAGTAGTATCATGGCGGACAGGGATGATGGCTACACCTTC.

This clone was counted only a few times. The chain employs TRBV20-1 and TRBJ1-2; perhaps TRBD1 as D (5 bases). Germline V gives CDR1 DFQATT, CDR2 SNEGSKA (reference sequence). The CDR3 runs to 11 residues. V was trimmed by 1 base and J by 8 bases, leaving 8 bases between them. The CDR3 spells CSARVGEGYTF. CDR3 bases: TGCAGTGCTAGAGTAGGGGAAGGCTACACCTTC.

The chain has TRBV29-1 and TRBJ2-7; 9 nucleotides agree with TRBD1. Germline lookup yields CDR1 SQVTM and CDR2 ANQGSEA. The CDR3 has 15 residues. V lost 3 bases and J lost 5; bases outside the gene matches: 11. The CDR3 sequence is CSVEGSGQGGDEQYF. The CDR3 nucleotides read TGCAGCGTTGAGGGATCGGGACAGGGAGGTGACGAGCAGTACTTC.

V usage is TRBV5-1 and J usage is TRBJ1-5; 8 nucleotides match TRBD1. Germline CDR1 is SGHRS and CDR2 is YFSETQ. This CDR3 has 15 residues. V was pared by 4 bases and J by 2 bases, with 5 bases of the junction left unmatched. The CDR3 loop is CASSVTTGGNQPQHF. In DNA form, the CDR3 reads TGCGCCAGCAGCGTCACGACAGGGGGCAATCAGCCCCAGCATTTT. Together with reference TRBV5-1 and TRBJ1-5, the CDR3 gives the full variable domain: KAGVTQTPRYLIKTRGQQVTLSCSPISGHRSVSWYQQTPGQGLQFLFEYFSETQRNKGNFPGRFSGRQFSNSRSEMNVSTLELGDSALYLCASSVTTGGNQPQHFGDGTRLSIL.

This clone was seen only once. The genes are TRBV10-1 and TRBJ2-5, with D perhaps matching TRBD2 (6 bases). Trimming pared 6 bases from V and 1 base from J, leaving 18 bases between. CDR3 length equals 16 residues. In germline, CDR1 is WNHNN, CDR2 SYGVQD (reference sequence). CDR3 residues: CASRYAGRPIQETQYF. The CDR3 coding sequence is TGCGCCAGCAGATACGCGGGACGGCCGATCCAAGAGACCCAGTACTTC.

This chain links TRBV6-5 with TRBJ2-2; TRBD2 might be the D (6 bases). CDR3 length equals 15 residues. The germline V gene has CDR1 MNHEY and CDR2 SVGAGI. The V gene lost 2 bases and the J gene lost 0 bases, with 7 bases spanning the gap. The CDR3 reads CASSYRGTNTGELFF. The CDR3 DNA reads TGTGCCAGCAGTTACCGGGGGACGAACACCGGGGAGCTGTTTTTT.

This clone appeared once. V is TRBV4-2 and J is TRBJ1-2; 9 bases fit TRBD1. V was clipped by 5 bases and J by 6 bases; unmatched bases: 4. The CDR3 covers 13 residues. CDR1 is LGHNA and CDR2 is YNFKEQ in the germline V gene. The CDR3 loop reads CASSWGDRDGYTF. In nucleotides, the CDR3 is TGTGCCAGCAGCTGGGGGGACAGGGATGGCTACACCTTC.

This clone was found once. The sample carries other DNA sequences with the same CDR3. The chain joins TRBV4-3 to TRBJ1-6, with D hard to call. Per germline, CDR1 LGHNA and CDR2 YSLEER. The V and J ends lost 3 bases and 6 bases respectively, with 18 bases between them. The CDR3 contains 17 residues. CDR3 nucleotide sequence: TGCGCCAGCAGCCAGGATCGGGGAGGGATGGGTAATTCACCCCTCCACTTT. Translated, it gives CASSQDRGGMGNSPLHF.

The V call is TRBV5-1, the J call TRBJ1-4; TRBD1 matches 8 bases. V lost 4 bases to trimming and J lost 4 bases; unmatched junction nucleotides: 6. Germline assignment: CDR1 SGHRS and CDR2 YFSETQ. This CDR3 is 15 amino acids long. The CDR3 region has the DNA TGCGCCAGCAGCCTCCAAGGACAGGGTAATGAAAAACTGTTTTTT. Its protein product is CASSLQGQGNEKLFF.

The rearrangement uses TRBV9 and TRBJ2-1; maybe TRBD2 (6 bases). Germline CDR1 reads SGDLS; CDR2 reads YYNGEE. The CDR3 contains 16 residues. V lost 3 bases, J lost 0 bases, and 13 bases lay in between. The CDR3 DNA sequence: TGTGCCAGCAGCGCGCGGGACTCCCGCTCCTACAATGAGCAGTTCTTC. Translating it yields CASSARDSRSYNEQFF.

The gene calls are TRBV30 and TRBJ2-5; D remains unclear. The J call may be faulty, since TRBJ2-7 better matches the DNA end. CDR1 is GTSNPN and CDR2 is SVGIG in the germline V gene (reference sequence). The CDR3 length is 13 residues. The CDR3 loop is CAWSVQWDYEQYF. The CDR3, as DNA: TGTGCCTGGAGTGTACAGTGGGACTACGAGCAGTACTTC.

The V gene is TRBV7-6, the J gene TRBJ1-6; 8 bases match TRBD1. The CDR3 is 18 residues long. CDR1 SGHVS and CDR2 FNYEAQ come from the germline V gene. The trim removed 2 bases at V and 10 bases at J, leaving 16 bases unmatched. CDR3 sequence reads: CASSLPRQGRGFGSPLHF. CDR3 DNA sequence: TGTGCCAGCAGCTTACCGAGACAGGGGCGAGGTTTCGGGTCACCCCTCCACTTT.

The rearrangement links TRBV5-1 to TRBJ2-6, with 7 bases aligning to TRBD1. CDR3 size: 18 residues. The J segment lost 0 bases and the V segment lost 2 bases, leaving 8 bases of the junction unmatched. Looked up from germline, CDR1 is SGHRS and CDR2 is YFSETQ. The DNA of the CDR3 is TGCGCCAGCAGCTTCGGACAGGAACTTTACTCTGGGGCCAACGTCCTGACTTTC. It specifies CASSFGQELYSGANVLTF. Together with reference TRBV5-1 and TRBJ2-6, the CDR3 gives the full variable domain: KAGVTQTPRYLIKTRGQQVTLSCSPISGHRSVSWYQQTPGQGLQFLFEYFSETQRNKGNFPGRFSGRQFSNSRSEMNVSTLELGDSALYLCASSFGQELYSGANVLTFGAGSRLTVL.

The chain links TRBV7-2 to TRBJ1-5; D remains ambiguous. V was clipped by 1 base and J by 6 bases, with 10 bases between them. The CDR3 is 14 residues long. Germline-derived CDR1 and CDR2 are SGHTA and FQGNSA. CDR3 nucleotides: TGTGCCAGCAGCTTAGGAATGGGGAGTCAGCCCCAGCATTTT. Translation gives CASSLGMGSQPQHF. The full variable domain, completed using reference TRBV7-2 and TRBJ1-5, is GAGVSQSPSNKVTEKGKDVELRCDPISGHTALYWYRQSLGQGLEFLIYFQGNSAPDKSGLPSDRFSAERTGGSVSTLTIQRTQQEDSAVYLCASSLGMGSQPQHFGDGTRLSIL.

This rearrangement joins TRBV7-9 to TRBJ1-2; maybe TRBD1 (5 bases). Germline V gene data show CDR1 as SEHNR and CDR2 as FQNEAQ (reference sequence). V was clipped by 1 base and J by 7 bases, with 16 bases between them. The length of the CDR3 is 15 residues. The CDR3 protein is CASSLDGRGDGGYTF. The CDR3, as DNA: TGTGCCAGCAGCTTAGATGGGAGGGGCGATGGTGGCTACACCTTC.

About this clone: At one of its ends the junction is not consistent with the germline gene, which may arise from a read error. The CDR3 region is CASLEGASSNEQFF. CDR3 bases: TGTGCCAGCTTGGAGGGGGCCTCCTCCAATGAGCAGTTCTTC. This chain joins TRBV5-4 and TRBJ2-1; maybe TRBD1 (7 bases). The germline CDR1 and CDR2 sequences are SGHNT and YYREEE (reference sequence). The CDR3 is 14 residues long.

This chain joins TRBV27 and TRBJ2-6; D remains ambiguous. Germline CDR1 is MNHEY and CDR2 is SMNVEV (reference sequence). Between the trimmed V and J ends, which lost 2 bases and 4 bases, there was a span of 6 bases. CDR3 size: 14 residues. The CDR3 is CASSLMSGANVLTF. As DNA, the CDR3 is TGTGCCAGCAGTTTAATGTCAGGGGCCAACGTCCTGACTTTC.

The chain is built from TRBV6-5 and TRBJ2-2, with a weak D call TRBD1 (5 bases). This CDR3 has 15 amino acids. Trimming took off 0 bases at V and 5 bases at J, with 10 bases between the two ends. Germline V CDR1 and CDR2: MNHEY, SVGAGI. The CDR3 sequence is CASSYSSGMTGELFF. The DNA of the CDR3 is TGTGCCAGCAGTTACTCGTCAGGGATGACCGGGGAGCTGTTTTTT.

This chain links TRBV19 with TRBJ1-2; TRBD1 aligns across 7 bases. Germline-derived CDR1 and CDR2 are LNHDA and SQIVND (reference sequence). The ends lost 4 bases at V and 4 bases at J; junction bases unmatched: 3. This CDR3 has 13 amino acids. CDR3 sequence reads: CASSNRDSYGYTF. CDR3 DNA: TGTGCCAGTAGTAACAGGGACAGCTATGGCTACACCTTC.